These T cell receptor beta chains were read from a single sample in a study of OX40 agonist ivuxolimab in advanced cancers. Libraries were prepared by immunoSEQ multiplex PCR; TCRdb keeps only in-frame clonotypes and omits some of them. This sample yields over 65,000 clones, of which under 90% are seen a single time; around 0.51% belongs to the top ten. The sample in question was CD4+ or CD8+ T cells sorted from blood, obtained in a trial of the OX40 agonist ivuxolimab. Every receptor here comes from an adult with an advanced solid tumor such as melanoma, head and neck, liver or kidney cancer. CDR3s include the opening cysteine and the closing phenylalanine or tryptophan. Fields, in order: CDR3 length, D gene, clone size, J gene, V gene, CDR3 protein, CDR3 DNA. The D gene is left open where the match is weak. Clone size is not always given. Where it is, it says once, few, many or a class for expanded clones.

>13|-|-|TRBJ2-1|TRBV18
CASSRLGDNEQFF
TGTGCCAGCTCAAGACTGGGGGACAATGAGCAGTTCTTC
>15|-|-|TRBJ1-5|TRBV28
CASSWDGRGNQPQHF
TGTGCCAGCAGTTGGGATGGCAGGGGCAATCAGCCCCAGCATTTT
>16|-|-|TRBJ2-3|TRBV5-8
CASSLGSNRQTDTQYF
TGTGCCAGCAGCTTGGGATCAAACCGCCAAACAGATACGCAGTATTTT
>15|-|-|TRBJ2-7|TRBV2
CASSVWGSGSYEQYF
TGTGCCAGCAGTGTTTGGGGGAGTGGGTCCTACGAGCAGTACTTC
>14|-|-|TRBJ1-2|TRBV28
CASSLPGRNYGYTF
TGTGCCAGCAGCCTCCCAGGCAGAAACTATGGCTACACCTTC
>13|TRBD1|once|TRBJ1-1|TRBV6-6
CASSNRDRSEAFF
TGTGCCAGCAGTAATCGGGACAGGTCTGAAGCTTTCTTT
>14|-|few|TRBJ1-1|TRBV7-8
CASSFRVGVTEAFF
TGTGCCAGCAGCTTCAGGGTCGGTGTGACTGAAGCTTTCTTT
>14|-|-|TRBJ1-3|TRBV5-4
CASSIDSSGNTIYF
TGTGCCAGCAGCATCGACAGCTCTGGAAACACCATATATTTT
>15|-|-|TRBJ2-3|TRBV7-6
CASSFSYPPTDTQYF
TGTGCCAGCAGCTTTAGTTACCCACCCACAGATACGCAGTATTTT
>13|-|-|TRBJ2-3|TRBV11-1
CASSPGRADTQYF
TGTGCCAGCAGCCCCGGCAGGGCAGATACGCAGTATTTT
>15|TRBD2|-|TRBJ2-5|TRBV9
CASSVGGGVMETQYF
TGTGCCAGCAGCGTAGGCGGGGGAGTGATGGAGACCCAGTACTTC
>12|-|few|TRBJ1-6|TRBV19
CASSFSNSPLHF
TGTGCCAGTAGTTTCTCCAATTCACCCCTCCACTTT
>13|-|-|TRBJ2-7|TRBV5-6
CASRPYSVYEQYF
TGTGCCAGCAGACCTTATAGTGTCTACGAGCAGTACTTC
>15|-|-|TRBJ2-7|TRBV5-6
CASSPTVTSSYEQYF
TGTGCCAGCAGTCCGACAGTGACAAGCTCCTACGAGCAGTACTTC
>18|TRBD2|-|TRBJ2-1|TRBV9
CASSATSGRLVNYNEQFF
TGTGCCAGCAGCGCGACTAGCGGGAGACTTGTAAACTACAATGAGCAGTTCTTC
>16|TRBD2|once|TRBJ2-5|TRBV5-6
CASSLLTSGNQETQYF
TGTGCCAGCAGCTTATTGACTAGCGGAAACCAAGAGACCCAGTACTTC
>17|-|-|TRBJ2-7|TRBV6-4
CASQVSRTNLTTYEQYF
TGTGCCAGCCAAGTCTCGCGTACCAACTTGACCACCTACGAGCAGTACTTC
>13|TRBD1|once|TRBJ1-2|TRBV4-3
CASSLGQGFGYTF
TGCGCCAGCAGCCTCGGACAGGGGTTTGGCTACACCTTC
>14|-|once|TRBJ1-1|TRBV5-6
CASSPGLWNTEAFF
TGTGCCAGCAGCCCGGGACTCTGGAACACTGAAGCTTTCTTT
>12|-|-|TRBJ2-7|TRBV28
CASSLGSYEQYF
TGTGCCAGCAGTTTAGGGAGCTACGAGCAGTACTTC
>15|TRBD1|-|TRBJ1-1|TRBV4-2
CASSRGDRSNTEAFF
TGTGCCAGCAGCCGGGGGGACAGGTCGAACACTGAAGCTTTCTTT
>17|TRBD2|-|TRBJ2-1|TRBV6-1
CASSEALAGVSYNEQFF
TGTGCCAGCAGTGAAGCGCTAGCGGGGGTCTCCTACAATGAGCAGTTCTTC
>14|-|-|TRBJ2-7|TRBV6-1
CASSEQQGIYEQYF
TGTGCCAGCAGTGAACAGCAGGGGATCTACGAGCAGTACTTC
>13|-|once|TRBJ1-2|TRBV28
CASSSFDGYGYTF
TGTGCCAGCAGTTCTTTCGACGGCTATGGCTACACCTTC
>17|TRBD2|-|TRBJ2-1|TRBV15
CATSLFSSGGARNEQFF
TGTGCCACCAGCTTGTTCTCTAGCGGGGGAGCCAGGAATGAGCAGTTCTTC
>12|-|-|TRBJ2-1|TRBV19
CASSIAHNEQFF
TGTGCCAGTAGTATTGCTCACAATGAGCAGTTCTTC
>13|TRBD2|-|TRBJ2-7|TRBV14
CASGGLAGYEQYF
TGTGCCAGCGGGGGACTAGCGGGCTACGAGCAGTACTTC
>13|-|-|TRBJ1-2|TRBV7-9
CASSLAGGQGYTF
TGTGCCAGCAGCTTAGCGGGGGGGCAAGGCTACACCTTC
>15|-|-|TRBJ2-2|TRBV7-3
CASSSSERGTGELFF
TGTGCCAGCAGCTCCTCCGAACGAGGCACCGGGGAGCTGTTTTTT
>14|TRBD1|-|TRBJ2-7|TRBV11-3
CASSLGGQEYEQYF
TGTGCCAGCAGCTTAGGGGGACAGGAATACGAGCAGTACTTC
>16|TRBD2|-|TRBJ2-3|TRBV9
CASSVDPSGRADTQYF
TGTGCCAGCAGCGTAGATCCTAGCGGGAGGGCAGATACGCAGTATTTT